The 25 T cell receptor beta chains below all came from one sample that was sequenced in a study of cytomegalovirus exposure and HLA in healthy donors. The primer mix had 60 Vbeta and 13 Jbeta primers. TCRdb keeps only in-frame clones here, not all; method: immunoSEQ multiplex PCR. Of fewer than 250,000 clones in the sample, around 80% were seen once. Sequences were obtained from PBMCs. The receptor set was obtained from a male donor in good health and CMV-seronegative.

The chain couples TRBV9 to TRBJ1-3; D unclear. The V end was cut by 4 bases, the J end by 5 bases, with 13 bases between. CDR3 length: 14 amino acids. CDR1 is SGDLS and CDR2 is YYNGEE in the germline V gene. The CDR3 DNA is TGTGCCAGCAGCTCCCGGGTGGGTAGAAACACCATATATTTT. This codes for CASSSRVGRNTIYF.

Turning to this clone: The junction shows a germline mismatch at one end, possibly a read error. The V and J genes are TRBV7-9 and TRBJ2-7; D remains unclear. The CDR3 loop spans 12 amino acids. Germline V lookup: CDR1 SEHNR, CDR2 FQNEAQ (reference sequence). The CDR3 DNA reads as TGTTCCAGCAGCCTGACAACCTACGAGCAGTACTTC. Translated, it gives CSSSLTTYEQYF.

The chain is built from TRBV5-4 and TRBJ2-3; the D gene is possibly TRBD2 (6 bases). Deletions cut 0 bases from V and 6 bases from J, with 17 bases between. This CDR3 contains 16 residues. Germline V gene data show CDR1 as SGHNT and CDR2 as YYREEE (reference sequence). The DNA for the CDR3 is TGTGCCAGCAGCTTGGAGGGACTGGCGGCGATGGATACGCAGTATTTT. This gives the protein CASSLEGLAAMDTQYF.

The chain couples TRBV7-9 to TRBJ2-1, with a weak D call TRBD2 (7 bases). This CDR3 comprises 15 residues. V lost 5 bases and J 10 bases, leaving 21 bases between the germline ends. In germline, CDR1 is SEHNR, CDR2 FQNEAQ (reference sequence). Here the CDR3 reads CASSLSGSSTGEQFF. In nucleotides, the CDR3 is TGTGCCAGCAGCCTTAGCGGGTCCAGCACAGGGGAGCAGTTCTTC. The complete variable domain, with remaining parts taken from reference TRBV7-9 and TRBJ2-1, reads DTGVSQNPRHKITKRGQNVTFRCDPISEHNRLYWYRQTLGQGPEFLTYFQNEAQLEKSRLLSDRFSAERPKGSFSTLEIQRTEQGDSAMYLCASSLSGSSTGEQFFGPGTRLTVL.

The DNA of the CDR3 is TGTGCCAGCAGTGAAAAACTGACTTACGAGCAGTACTTC. It specifies CASSEKLTYEQYF. This chain links TRBV6-1 with TRBJ2-7; D is unclear. Germline-derived CDR1 and CDR2 are MNHNS and SASEGT. The CDR3 loop spans 13 amino acids. V lost 2 bases and J 4 bases, leaving 9 bases between the germline ends.

The V call is TRBV9, the J call TRBJ2-6, with 10 bases lining up with TRBD1. After removal of 4 bases from V and 0 bases from J, the junction contained 13 bases not matched to a gene. This CDR3 spans 20 amino acids. The germline V gene has CDR1 SGDLS and CDR2 YYNGEE. This chain's CDR3 is CASSPLTGGAWSSGANVLTF. For the CDR3, the DNA is TGTGCCAGCAGCCCCCTGACAGGGGGCGCCTGGAGCTCTGGGGCCAACGTCCTGACTTTC.

This clone occurred once. The rearrangement uses TRBV29-1 and TRBJ2-1; a weak D match, TRBD1 (5 bases). Per the germline V gene, CDR1 is SQVTM and CDR2 is ANQGSEA. V shed 5 bases and J shed 8 bases, with 10 bases lying between them. The CDR3 totals 11 residues. The CDR3 DNA sequence: TGCAGCGTTACCCAGGGCGATGAGCAGTTCTTC. Encoded protein: CSVTQGDEQFF.

This clone showed up just once. The chain links TRBV5-1 to TRBJ2-5; 11 bases line up with TRBD2. The CDR3 is made up of 15 amino acids. V lost 4 bases and J lost 11; bases outside the gene matches: 13. From germline, CDR1 is SGHRS and CDR2 YFSETQ. CDR3 loop: CASSRQPGLAERQYF. CDR3 in DNA: TGCGCCAGCAGCAGACAACCGGGACTAGCGGAAAGGCAGTACTTC. Variable domain in full (rest from reference TRBV5-1 and TRBJ2-5): KAGVTQTPRYLIKTRGQQVTLSCSPISGHRSVSWYQQTPGQGLQFLFEYFSETQRNKGNFPGRFSGRQFSNSRSEMNVSTLELGDSALYLCASSRQPGLAERQYFGPGTRLLVL.

The chain recombines TRBV5-4 with TRBJ1-2; tentatively, D is TRBD1 (5 bases). V was shortened by 4 bases and J by 4 bases, with 11 bases between the two germline ends. Germline assignment: CDR1 SGHNT and CDR2 YYREEE (reference sequence). CDR3 length: 13 residues. The CDR3 nucleotides are TGTGCCAGCAGCGCGGGGAGGGGCTATGGCTACACCTTC. Encoded protein: CASSAGRGYGYTF.

This clone occurred a few times. The chain is built from TRBV5-4 and TRBJ1-4, with 9 bases matching TRBD1. The CDR3 covers 14 residues. Germline assignment: CDR1 SGHNT and CDR2 YYREEE (reference sequence). The J segment lost 8 bases and the V segment lost 4 bases, leaving 6 bases of the junction unmatched. CDR3 region: CASSRGQGSEKLFF. Written as DNA, the CDR3 is TGTGCCAGCAGCAGGGGACAGGGATCCGAAAAACTGTTTTTT.

The chain is built from TRBV2 and TRBJ1-3; 8 bases match TRBD1. The CDR3 consists of 15 residues. From germline, CDR1 is SNHLY and CDR2 FYNNEI. The junction had 8 bases not matched to a gene; V was cut back by 10 bases and J by 0 bases. CDR3 residues: CATRGQANSGNTIYF. The CDR3 DNA is TGTGCCACCCGGGGACAGGCGAACTCTGGAAACACCATATATTTT.

In DNA form, the CDR3 reads TGTGCCAGTAGTAAATCCGGGGTCGGGGAGCTGTTTTTT. Its protein is CASSKSGVGELFF. The chain recombines TRBV19 with TRBJ2-2, with a weak D call TRBD2 (5 bases). Germline CDR1 LNHDA, CDR2 SQIVND (reference sequence). V shed 4 bases and J shed 7 bases, with 10 bases lying between them. There are 13 residues in the CDR3.

The genes are TRBV28 and TRBJ1-6, with unresolved D. The length of the CDR3 is 15 residues. The V gene lost 5 bases and the J gene lost 7 bases, with 15 bases spanning the gap. Looked up from germline, CDR1 is MDHEN and CDR2 is SYDVKM. CDR3 amino acids: CASSTTHGGNSPLHF. The CDR3 DNA sequence: TGTGCCAGCAGTACGACTCATGGTGGGAATTCACCCCTCCACTTT.

The rearrangement joins TRBV9 to TRBJ1-2; 11 positions agree with TRBD1. Germline V gene data show CDR1 as SGDLS and CDR2 as YYNGEE. J lost 4 bases, V lost 3 bases, and 11 bases had no gene match. The CDR3 has 17 residues. The CDR3 spells CASSAGTGGYSTYGYTF. For the CDR3, the DNA is TGTGCCAGCAGCGCCGGGACAGGGGGATATTCCACCTATGGCTACACCTTC.

This rearrangement joins TRBV19 to TRBJ2-1; 10 bases align to TRBD2. V gave up 5 bases and J gave up 12 bases; unmatched junction bases: 16. This CDR3 spans 16 amino acids. Germline CDR1 LNHDA, CDR2 SQIVND (reference sequence). The CDR3, as DNA: TGTGCCAGTAGTCTAGCGGGGGTCCCGCACAATGACGGGCAGTTCTTC. It is translated as CASSLAGVPHNDGQFF.

CDR3 loop: CASSLSGQGLQETQYF. CDR3 in DNA: TGTGCCAGCAGCTTATCGGGTCAGGGTCTTCAAGAGACCCAGTACTTC. The chain recombines TRBV11-2 with TRBJ2-5; the D gene is possibly TRBD1 (5 bases). Trimming cost V 2 bases and J 2 bases, with 15 bases left between them. This CDR3 contains 16 residues. Germline assignment: CDR1 SGHAT and CDR2 FQNNGV.

This chain uses TRBV19 with TRBJ1-1; no definite D call. Germline V gene data show CDR1 as LNHDA and CDR2 as SQIVND (reference sequence). There are 14 residues in the CDR3. V was clipped by 1 base and J by 1 base, with 7 bases between them. The CDR3 spells CASSIVTENTEAFF. In DNA, the CDR3 is TGTGCCAGTAGTATAGTCACAGAGAACACTGAAGCTTTCTTT.

Only one count was recorded for this clone. This rearrangement joins TRBV19 to TRBJ2-1, with D maybe TRBD2 (6 bases). The CDR3 sequence is 15 residues long. V dropped 3 bases and J dropped 10 bases, with 19 bases sitting between them. Germline CDR1 LNHDA, CDR2 SQIVND (reference sequence). The DNA for the CDR3 is TGTGCCAGTAGTATTACCGCGGCGGGACTCCTAGAGCAGTTCTTC. The encoded protein is CASSITAAGLLEQFF.

The chain uses TRBV5-1 and TRBJ2-1; weak D call: TRBD1 (6 bases). The CDR3 has 14 amino acids. V lost 4 bases, J lost 0 bases, and 8 bases lay in between. Germline V gene lookup returns CDR1 SGHRS and CDR2 YFSETQ. CDR3 residues: CASSVGHSYNEQFF. DNA for the CDR3: TGCGCCAGCAGCGTGGGACACTCCTACAATGAGCAGTTCTTC.

The rearrangement joins TRBV19 to TRBJ2-7; the match to TRBD2 covers 11 bases. The V segment lost 5 bases and the J segment 2 bases; nucleotides outside the gene matches: 5. The length of the CDR3 is 15 residues. CDR1 and CDR2 from the germline V gene are LNHDA and SQIVND (reference sequence). CDR3 coding DNA: TGTGCCAGTAGTCCACTAGCGGGAGAAACCTACGAGCAGTACTTC. Amino acids: CASSPLAGETYEQYF.

Regarding this clone: A read error may produce the germline difference seen at one junction end. CDR3 sequence (DNA): TGTTCCAGCAGCTTAGGACTAGCGGGAGGAGGCGAGCAGTTCTTC. Its translation is CSSSLGLAGGGEQFF. The gene calls are TRBV7-9 and TRBJ2-1; 14 bases map to TRBD2. CDR3 length: 15 amino acids. Germline V lookup: CDR1 SEHNR, CDR2 FQNEAQ (reference sequence).

The V and J genes are TRBV5-1 and TRBJ1-2, with D hard to call. This CDR3 region has 14 residues. Trimming removed 0 bases at V and 7 bases at J, with 13 bases between. Germline V gives CDR1 SGHRS, CDR2 YFSETQ. CDR3 protein: CASSLGQVGRGYTF. The CDR3 nucleotides are TGCGCCAGCAGCTTGGGGCAGGTTGGTCGTGGCTACACCTTC.

V and J are TRBV19 and TRBJ1-6, with 7 bases matching TRBD1. The V segment lost 9 bases and the J segment 5 bases; nucleotides outside the gene matches: 4. The CDR3 has 13 residues. The germline V gene has CDR1 LNHDA and CDR2 SQIVND (reference sequence). The CDR3 reads CASRDSHNSPLHF. CDR3 sequence (DNA): TGTGCCAGCCGGGACAGCCATAATTCACCCCTCCACTTT.

The chain joins TRBV7-3 to TRBJ2-4; the match to TRBD1 covers 9 bases. Trimming at V came to 6 bases and at J to 7 bases, leaving 10 bases not matched to a gene. CDR1 and CDR2 from the germline V gene are SGHTA and FQGTGA. This CDR3 spans 15 amino acids. The CDR3: CASSPGGQGFNIQYF. In DNA form, the CDR3 reads TGTGCCAGCAGTCCGGGGGGACAGGGTTTTAACATTCAGTACTTC.

The V gene is TRBV5-4, the J gene TRBJ2-7; D is ambiguous. Germline V gene data show CDR1 as SGHNT and CDR2 as YYREEE (reference sequence). CDR3 size: 15 residues. V was cut by 2 bases and J by 0 bases, with 12 bases left in between. DNA for the CDR3: TGTGCCAGCAGCTTAAATGGTGCGAGCTCCTACGAGCAGTACTTC. Amino acid sequence: CASSLNGASSYEQYF.